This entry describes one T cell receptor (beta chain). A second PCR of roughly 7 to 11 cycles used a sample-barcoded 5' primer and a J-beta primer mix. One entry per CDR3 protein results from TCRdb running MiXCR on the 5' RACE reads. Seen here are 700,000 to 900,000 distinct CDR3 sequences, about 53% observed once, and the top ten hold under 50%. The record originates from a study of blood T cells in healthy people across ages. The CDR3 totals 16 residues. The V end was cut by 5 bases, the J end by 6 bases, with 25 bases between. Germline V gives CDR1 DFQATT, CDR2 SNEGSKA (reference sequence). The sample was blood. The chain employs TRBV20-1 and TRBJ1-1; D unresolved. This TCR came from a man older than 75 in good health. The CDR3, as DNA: TGCAGTGCTCTAGCTGGCCGTTCCGGGATCTTCGCTGAAGCTTTCTTT. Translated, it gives CSALAGRSGIFAEAFF.